This TCR beta chain was found in a study of blood T cell repertoires in COVID-19. Study background: The origin of the acute and convalescent COVID-19 samples was the United States, Italy and Spain. PBMCs, B-cell-depleted T cells, or T cells were the source of the cDNA or gDNA that made up the material.

This clone came up once. Shortly before study entry, within 2 weeks, exposed participants had met a COVID-19 case. Germline assignment: CDR1 SGHNT and CDR2 YYREEE (reference sequence). The ends were cut back, 1 base at V and 1 base at J, with 5 bases in the middle. The CDR3 is 13 amino acids. Produced via immunoSEQ multiplex PCR; TCRdb's table is partial and in-frame only. The sample lists roughly 280,000 clones, roughly 90% seen once, with 2.5% to 3% in the top ten. The clonotype originates from a man aged 40-49 years who had been exposed to COVID-19. The J gene is TRBJ2-5, the V gene TRBV5-4; D is ambiguous. Sequencing input: PBMCs or T cells enriched from blood (not recorded which). Written as DNA, the CDR3 is TGTGCCAGCAGCTTGTACATCCAAGAGACCCAGTACTTC. Residues: CASSLYIQETQYF. The full variable domain, in which reference TRBV5-4 and TRBJ2-5 provide the parts outside the CDR3, is ETGVTQSPTHLIKTRGQQVTLRCSSQSGHNTVSWYQQALGQGPQFIFQYYREEENGRGNFPPRFSGLQFPNYSSELNVNALELDDSALYLCASSLYIQETQYFGPGTRLLVL.